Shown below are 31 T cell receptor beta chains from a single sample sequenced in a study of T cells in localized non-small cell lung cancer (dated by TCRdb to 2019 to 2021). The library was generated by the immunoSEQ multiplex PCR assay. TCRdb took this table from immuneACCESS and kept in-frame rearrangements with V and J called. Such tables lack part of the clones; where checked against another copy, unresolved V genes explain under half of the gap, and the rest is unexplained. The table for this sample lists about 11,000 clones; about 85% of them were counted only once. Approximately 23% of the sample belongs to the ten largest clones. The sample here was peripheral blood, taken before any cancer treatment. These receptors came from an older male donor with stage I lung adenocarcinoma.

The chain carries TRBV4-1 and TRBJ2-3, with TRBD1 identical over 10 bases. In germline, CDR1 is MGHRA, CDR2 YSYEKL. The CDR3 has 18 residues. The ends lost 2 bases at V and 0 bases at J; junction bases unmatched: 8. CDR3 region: CASSQFGTGETSTDTQYF. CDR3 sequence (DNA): TGCGCCAGCAGCCAATTCGGGACAGGGGAAACTAGCACAGATACGCAGTATTTT.

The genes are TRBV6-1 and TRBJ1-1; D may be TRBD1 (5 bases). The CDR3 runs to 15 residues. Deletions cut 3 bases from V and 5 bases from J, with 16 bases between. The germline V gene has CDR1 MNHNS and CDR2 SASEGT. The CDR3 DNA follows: TGTGCCAGCAGTGAGGGATCCGAGGGGCGGACTGAAGCTTTCTTT. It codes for CASSEGSEGRTEAFF.

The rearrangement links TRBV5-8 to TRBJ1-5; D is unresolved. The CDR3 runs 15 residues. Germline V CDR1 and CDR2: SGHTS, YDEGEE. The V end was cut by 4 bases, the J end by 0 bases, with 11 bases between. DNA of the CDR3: TGTGCCAGCAGCCAAGAAGTCATTAGCAATCAGCCCCAGCATTTT. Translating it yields CASSQEVISNQPQHF.

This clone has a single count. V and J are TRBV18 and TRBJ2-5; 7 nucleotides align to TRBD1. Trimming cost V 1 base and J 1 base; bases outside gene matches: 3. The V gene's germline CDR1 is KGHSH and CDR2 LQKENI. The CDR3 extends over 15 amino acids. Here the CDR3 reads CASSPRQGPQETQYF. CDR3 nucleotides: TGTGCCAGCTCACCACGACAGGGCCCCCAAGAGACCCAGTACTTC.

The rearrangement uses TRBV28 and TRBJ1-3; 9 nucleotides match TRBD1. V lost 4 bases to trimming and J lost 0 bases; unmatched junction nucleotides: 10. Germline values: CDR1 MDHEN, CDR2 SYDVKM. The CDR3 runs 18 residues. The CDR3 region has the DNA TGTGCCAGCAGTTCTGGACAGGGGATCCTCGGCTCTGGAAACACCATATATTTT. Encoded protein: CASSSGQGILGSGNTIYF. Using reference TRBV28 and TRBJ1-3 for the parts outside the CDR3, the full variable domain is DVKVTQSSRYLVKRTGEKVFLECVQDMDHENMFWYRQDPGLGLRLIYFSYDVKMKEKGDIPEGYSVSREKKERFSLILESASTNQTSMYLCASSSGQGILGSGNTIYFGEGSWLTVV.

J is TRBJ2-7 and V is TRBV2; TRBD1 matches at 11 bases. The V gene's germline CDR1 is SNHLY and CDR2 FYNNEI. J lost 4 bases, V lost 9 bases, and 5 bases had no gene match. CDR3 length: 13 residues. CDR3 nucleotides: TGTGCCAGTAGGACAGGGGGCGCGTACGAGCAGTACTTC. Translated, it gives CASRTGGAYEQYF.

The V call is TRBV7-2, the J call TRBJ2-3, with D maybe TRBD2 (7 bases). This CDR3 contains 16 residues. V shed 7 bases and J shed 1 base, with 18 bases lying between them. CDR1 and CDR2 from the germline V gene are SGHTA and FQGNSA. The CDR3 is CASTAKAGAGTDTQYF. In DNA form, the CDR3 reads TGTGCCAGCACCGCAAAGGCGGGGGCCGGCACAGATACGCAGTATTTT. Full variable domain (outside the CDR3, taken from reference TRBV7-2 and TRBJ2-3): GAGVSQSPSNKVTEKGKDVELRCDPISGHTALYWYRQSLGQGLEFLIYFQGNSAPDKSGLPSDRFSAERTGGSVSTLTIQRTQQEDSAVYLCASTAKAGAGTDTQYFGPGTRLTVL.

CDR3 DNA: TGTGCCAGCAGCTTACAGGGGAGGGAGGATTCACCCCTCCACTTT. Its translation is CASSLQGREDSPLHF. The chain links TRBV7-2 to TRBJ1-6; D is perhaps TRBD1 (6 bases). This CDR3 is 15 amino acids long. CDR1 is SGHTA and CDR2 is FQGNSA in the germline V gene. V lost 2 bases and J 8 bases, leaving 13 bases between the germline ends.

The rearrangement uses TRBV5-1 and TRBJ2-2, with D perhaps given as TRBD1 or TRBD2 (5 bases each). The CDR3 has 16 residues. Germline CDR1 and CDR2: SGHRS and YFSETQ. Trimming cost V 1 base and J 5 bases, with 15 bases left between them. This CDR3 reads CASSLRRGEQTGELFF. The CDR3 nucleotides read TGCGCCAGCAGCTTGAGGAGAGGGGAACAAACCGGGGAGCTGTTTTTT.

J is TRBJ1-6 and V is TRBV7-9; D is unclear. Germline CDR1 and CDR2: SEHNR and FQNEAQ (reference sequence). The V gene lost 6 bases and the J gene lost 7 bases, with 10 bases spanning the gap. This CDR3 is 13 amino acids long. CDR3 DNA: TGTGCCAGCAGAGTAAGGGAAAATTCACCCCTCCACTTT. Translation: CASRVRENSPLHF.

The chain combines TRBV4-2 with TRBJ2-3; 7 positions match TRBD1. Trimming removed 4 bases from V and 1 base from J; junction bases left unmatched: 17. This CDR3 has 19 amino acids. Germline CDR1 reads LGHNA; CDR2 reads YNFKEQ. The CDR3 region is CASSPRDSATPSGTDTQYF. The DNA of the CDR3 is TGTGCCAGCAGCCCCCGGGACAGCGCAACCCCGTCGGGCACAGATACGCAGTATTTT.

CDR3 sequence reads: CASRDRDIGRETQYF. The CDR3 DNA follows: TGTGCCAGCAGAGACCGGGACATAGGAAGGGAGACCCAGTACTTC. The chain uses TRBV6-6 and TRBJ2-5, with D possibly TRBD1 on 6 matching bases. The CDR3 length is 15 residues. Trimming stripped 6 bases from V and 5 bases from J, with 19 bases between. Per germline, CDR1 MNHNY and CDR2 SVGAGI (reference sequence).

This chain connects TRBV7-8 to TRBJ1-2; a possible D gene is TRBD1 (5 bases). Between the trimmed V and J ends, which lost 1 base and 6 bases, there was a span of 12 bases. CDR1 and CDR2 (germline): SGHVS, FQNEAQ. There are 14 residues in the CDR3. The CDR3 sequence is CASSLGGKRDGYTF. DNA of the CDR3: TGTGCCAGCAGCTTAGGGGGGAAGAGGGATGGCTACACCTTC.

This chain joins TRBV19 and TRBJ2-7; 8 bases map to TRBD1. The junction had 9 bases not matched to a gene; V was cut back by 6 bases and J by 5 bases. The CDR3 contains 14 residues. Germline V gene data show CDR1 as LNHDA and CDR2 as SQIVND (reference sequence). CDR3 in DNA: TGTGCCAGTAGCAGACCAGGACAGGGCGACGAGCAGTACTTC. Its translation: CASSRPGQGDEQYF.

CDR3 coding DNA: TGTGCCAGCAGCTCCCATGGACTAGCGGGGGATGAGCAGTTCTTC. As protein: CASSSHGLAGDEQFF. The rearrangement joins TRBV7-9 to TRBJ2-1, with 13 bases that match TRBD2. The V and J ends lost 4 bases and 8 bases, in that order; junction bases with no gene match: 5. CDR3 size: 15 residues. The germline V gene has CDR1 SEHNR and CDR2 FQNEAQ (reference sequence).

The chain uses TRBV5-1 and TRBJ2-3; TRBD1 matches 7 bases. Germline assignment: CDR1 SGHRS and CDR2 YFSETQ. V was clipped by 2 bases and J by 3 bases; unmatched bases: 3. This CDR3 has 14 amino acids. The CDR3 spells CASSFRQGTDTQYF. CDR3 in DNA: TGCGCCAGCAGCTTCCGACAGGGAACAGATACGCAGTATTTT.

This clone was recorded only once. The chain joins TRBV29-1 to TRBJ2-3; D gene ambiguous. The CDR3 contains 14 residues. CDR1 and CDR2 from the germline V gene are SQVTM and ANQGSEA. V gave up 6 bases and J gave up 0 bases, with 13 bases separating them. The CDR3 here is CSVTKTFSTDTQYF. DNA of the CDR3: TGCAGCGTAACTAAGACCTTTAGCACAGATACGCAGTATTTT.

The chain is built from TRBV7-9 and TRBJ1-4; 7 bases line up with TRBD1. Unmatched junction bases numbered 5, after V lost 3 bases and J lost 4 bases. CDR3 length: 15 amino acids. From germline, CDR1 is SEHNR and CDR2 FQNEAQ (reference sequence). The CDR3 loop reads CASSFRTGGNEKLFF. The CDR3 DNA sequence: TGTGCCAGCAGCTTCCGGACAGGAGGTAATGAAAAACTGTTTTTT.

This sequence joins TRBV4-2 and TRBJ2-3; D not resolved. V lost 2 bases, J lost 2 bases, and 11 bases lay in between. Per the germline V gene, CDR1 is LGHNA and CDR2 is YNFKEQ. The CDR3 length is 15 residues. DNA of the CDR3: TGTGCCAGCAGCCAATCGGGCTCGGCCACAGATACGCAGTATTTT. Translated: CASSQSGSATDTQYF.

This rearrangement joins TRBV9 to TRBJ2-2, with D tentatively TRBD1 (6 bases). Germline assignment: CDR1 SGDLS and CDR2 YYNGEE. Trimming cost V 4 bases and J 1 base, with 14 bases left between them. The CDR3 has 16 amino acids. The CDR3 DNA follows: TGTGCCAGCAGCACCCACAGGGCCCTGAACACCGGGGAGCTGTTTTTT. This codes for CASSTHRALNTGELFF.

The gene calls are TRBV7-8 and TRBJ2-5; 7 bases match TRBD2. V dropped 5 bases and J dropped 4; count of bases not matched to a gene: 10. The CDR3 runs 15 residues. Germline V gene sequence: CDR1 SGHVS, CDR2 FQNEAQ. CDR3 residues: CASSPDSGGVETQYF. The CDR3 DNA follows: TGTGCCAGCAGCCCGGATTCGGGGGGTGTAGAGACCCAGTACTTC.

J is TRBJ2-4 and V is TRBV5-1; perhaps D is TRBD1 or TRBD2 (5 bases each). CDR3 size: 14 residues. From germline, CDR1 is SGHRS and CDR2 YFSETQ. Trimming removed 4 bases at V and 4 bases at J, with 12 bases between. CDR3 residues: CASSTGTVKNIQYF. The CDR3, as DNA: TGCGCCAGCAGCACCGGGACGGTAAAAAACATTCAGTACTTC.

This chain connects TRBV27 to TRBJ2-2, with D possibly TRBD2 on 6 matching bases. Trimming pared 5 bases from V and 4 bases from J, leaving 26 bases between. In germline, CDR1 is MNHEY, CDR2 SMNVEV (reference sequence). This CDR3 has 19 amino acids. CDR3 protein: CASSTIIFGDWRSTGELFF. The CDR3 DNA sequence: TGTGCCAGCAGTACCATCATTTTTGGGGACTGGAGGAGCACCGGGGAGCTGTTTTTT.

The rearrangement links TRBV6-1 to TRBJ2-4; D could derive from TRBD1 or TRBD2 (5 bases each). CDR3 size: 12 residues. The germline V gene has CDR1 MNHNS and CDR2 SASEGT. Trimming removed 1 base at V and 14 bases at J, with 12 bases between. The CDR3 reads CASSEVWGWEYF. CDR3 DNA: TGTGCCAGCAGTGAAGTTTGGGGGTGGGAGTACTTC.

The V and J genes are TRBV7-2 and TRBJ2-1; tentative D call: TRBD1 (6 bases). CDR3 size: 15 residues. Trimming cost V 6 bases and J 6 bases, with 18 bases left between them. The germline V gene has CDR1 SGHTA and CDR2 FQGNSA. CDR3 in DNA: TGTGCCAGCAGTTTGAATCAGGGGTTTGGCAATGAGCAGTTCTTC. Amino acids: CASSLNQGFGNEQFF.

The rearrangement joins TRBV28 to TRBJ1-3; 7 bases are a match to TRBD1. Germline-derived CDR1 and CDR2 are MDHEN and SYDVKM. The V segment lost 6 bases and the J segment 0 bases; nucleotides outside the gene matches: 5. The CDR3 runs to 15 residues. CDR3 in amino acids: CASRARDSSGNTIYF. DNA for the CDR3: TGTGCCAGCAGAGCGCGGGACAGCTCTGGAAACACCATATATTTT.

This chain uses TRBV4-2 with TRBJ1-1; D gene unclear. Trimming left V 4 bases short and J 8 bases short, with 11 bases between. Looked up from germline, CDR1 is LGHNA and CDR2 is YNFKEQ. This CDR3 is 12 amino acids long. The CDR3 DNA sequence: TGTGCCAGCAGCCGACATACCATGGAAGCTTTCTTT. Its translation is CASSRHTMEAFF.

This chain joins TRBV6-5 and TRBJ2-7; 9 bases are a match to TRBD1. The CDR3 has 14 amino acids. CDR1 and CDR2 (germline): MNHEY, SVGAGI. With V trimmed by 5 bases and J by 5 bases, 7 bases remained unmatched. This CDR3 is CASSPGTGKHEQYF. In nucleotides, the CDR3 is TGTGCCAGCAGTCCCGGGACAGGGAAACACGAGCAGTACTTC.

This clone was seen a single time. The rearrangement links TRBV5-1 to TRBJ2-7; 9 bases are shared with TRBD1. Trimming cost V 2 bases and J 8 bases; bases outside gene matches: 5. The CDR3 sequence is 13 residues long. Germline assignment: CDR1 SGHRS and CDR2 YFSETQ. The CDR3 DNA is TGCGCCAGCAGCTTTGAGGGGACAGGGCAGCAGTACTTC. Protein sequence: CASSFEGTGQQYF.

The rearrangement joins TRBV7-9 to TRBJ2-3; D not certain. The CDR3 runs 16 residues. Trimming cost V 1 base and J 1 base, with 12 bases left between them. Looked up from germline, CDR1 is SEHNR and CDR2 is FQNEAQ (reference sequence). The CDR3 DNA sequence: TGTGCCAGCAGCTTAGATGTCTCTTGGGGCACAGATACGCAGTATTTT. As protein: CASSLDVSWGTDTQYF.

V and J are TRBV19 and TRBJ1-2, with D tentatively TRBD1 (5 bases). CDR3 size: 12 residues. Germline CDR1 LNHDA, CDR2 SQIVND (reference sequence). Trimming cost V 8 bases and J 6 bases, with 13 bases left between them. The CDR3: CASRQLGDGYTF. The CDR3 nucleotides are TGTGCCAGTCGACAGTTAGGCGATGGCTACACCTTC.